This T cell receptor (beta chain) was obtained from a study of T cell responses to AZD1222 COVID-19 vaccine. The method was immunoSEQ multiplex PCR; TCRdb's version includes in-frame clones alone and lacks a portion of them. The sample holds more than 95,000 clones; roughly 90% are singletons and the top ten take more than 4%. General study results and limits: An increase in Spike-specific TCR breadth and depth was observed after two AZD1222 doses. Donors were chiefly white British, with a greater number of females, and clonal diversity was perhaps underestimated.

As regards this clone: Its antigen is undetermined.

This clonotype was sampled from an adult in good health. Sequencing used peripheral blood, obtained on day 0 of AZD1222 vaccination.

The CDR3 spells CASSSTLSEDNSPLHF. The CDR3 nucleotides read TGTGCCAGCAGCTCGACTCTCTCCGAGGATAATTCACCCCTCCACTTT. This chain joins TRBV7-2 and TRBJ1-6; the D is unclear. Trimming cost V 4 bases and J 5 bases, with 15 bases left between them. Germline-derived CDR1 and CDR2 are SGHTA and FQGNSA. The CDR3 extends over 16 amino acids.